This T cell receptor beta chain comes out of a study of T cells in Graves' hyperthyroidism and ophthalmopathy. This clonotype was seen many times. Its specificity is not known. Amplification of TCR beta CDR3 regions was performed using RNA transcripts as template. TCR CDR3 underwent first-round RT-PCR with the HTBI primer set. TCRdb fed the multiplex PCR reads into MiXCR, producing one record per CDR3 protein. The profile shows about 52,000 distinct CDR3 sequences, around half of them singletons. V was pared by 2 bases and J by 0 bases, with 9 bases between. CDR1 is SGHRS, CDR2 YFSETQ, per germline. The CDR3 sequence is 15 residues long. Clinical Activity Scores of at least 3, NOSPECS grades of at least 4 and durations under 3 months characterized ophthalmopathy patients. The source of the PBMCs was 8 to 10 ml of fresh peripheral blood. General study findings and limits: In the analysis, a 13 V-J model separated ophthalmopathy from stable hyperthyroidism.

The sample consisted of blood. The receptor's source is a woman between 50 and 59 years old with Graves' ophthalmopathy. The V call is TRBV5-1, the J call TRBJ2-1, with unresolved D. The CDR3 region is CASSLQLSSYNEQFF. In DNA form, the CDR3 reads TGCGCCAGCAGCTTACAATTGAGCTCCTACAATGAGCAGTTCTTC.